This entry describes one T cell receptor (beta chain). Investigators isolated RNA and reverse transcribed it into cDNA to act as the sequencing template. Profiled with immunoSEQ multiplex PCR; TCRdb holds only in-frame clones, not every one. The sample records 130,000 to 150,000 clones, about 47% being singletons. The data are from a study of CD8+ T cells in alopecia areata. The CDR3 totals 17 residues. J gave up 2 bases and V 3 bases, and 5 bases lay outside the gene matches. Germline V gene data show CDR1 as SGHRS and CDR2 as YFSETQ. This chain joins TRBV5-1 and TRBJ2-1; 13 nucleotides agree with TRBD2. The starting material was CD4+ T cells sorted from blood, obtained at week 0. This clonotype was obtained from a human donor with alopecia areata. The CDR3 is CASSYSGTSGTYNEQFF. CDR3 DNA sequence: TGCGCCAGCAGCTACTCAGGGACTAGCGGGACCTACAATGAGCAGTTCTTC. The variable domain in full, completed from reference TRBV5-1 and TRBJ2-1, reads KAGVTQTPRYLIKTRGQQVTLSCSPISGHRSVSWYQQTPGQGLQFLFEYFSETQRNKGNFPGRFSGRQFSNSRSEMNVSTLELGDSALYLCASSYSGTSGTYNEQFFGPGTRLTVL.